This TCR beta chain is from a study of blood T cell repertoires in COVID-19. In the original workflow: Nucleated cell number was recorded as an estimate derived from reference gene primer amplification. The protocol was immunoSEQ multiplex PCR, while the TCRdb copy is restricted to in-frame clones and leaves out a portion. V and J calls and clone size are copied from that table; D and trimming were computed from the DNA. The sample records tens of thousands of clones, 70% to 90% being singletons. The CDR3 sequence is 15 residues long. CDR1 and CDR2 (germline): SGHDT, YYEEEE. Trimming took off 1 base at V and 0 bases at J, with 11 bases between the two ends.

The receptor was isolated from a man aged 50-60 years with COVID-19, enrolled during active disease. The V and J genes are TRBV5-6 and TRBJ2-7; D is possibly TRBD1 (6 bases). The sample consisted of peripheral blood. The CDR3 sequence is CASSLPRDNSYEQYF. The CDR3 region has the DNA TGTGCCAGCAGCTTGCCTCGGGACAACTCCTACGAGCAGTACTTC.